This TCR beta chain appears in the sequencing data of a study of CD8+CD57+ T cells in acquired aplastic anemia. Genomic DNA served as template for TCR beta VDJ and CDR3 profiling. TCRdb redid the calling of the reads with MiXCR, one entry per CDR3 protein. The sample lists fewer than 200,000 distinct CDR3 sequences, approximately 40% occurring once. The clonotype originates from a human donor in good health. The sequenced sample consisted of sorted CD4+, CD8+, or CD8+CD57+ T cells (not recorded which) from PBMCs.

The DNA for the CDR3 is TGTGCCAGTAGTCGTAGCGGGAGAGGGGCCCAGTACTTC. Encoded protein: CASSRSGRGAQYF. The chain is built from TRBV19 and TRBJ2-5, with 9 positions matching TRBD2. Germline assignment: CDR1 LNHDA and CDR2 SQIVND (reference sequence). The CDR3 totals 13 residues. After removal of 5 bases from V and 9 bases from J, the junction contained 7 bases not matched to a gene.